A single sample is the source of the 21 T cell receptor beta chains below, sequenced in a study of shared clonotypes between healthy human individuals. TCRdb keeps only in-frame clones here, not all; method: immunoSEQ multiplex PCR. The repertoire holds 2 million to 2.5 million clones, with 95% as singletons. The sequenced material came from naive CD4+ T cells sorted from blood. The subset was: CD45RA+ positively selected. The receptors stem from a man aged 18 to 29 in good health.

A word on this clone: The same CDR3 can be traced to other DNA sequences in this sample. The CDR3 reads CASRRGQGDEQYF. CDR3 sequence (DNA): TGTGCCAGCAGGAGAGGACAGGGGGACGAGCAGTACTTC. This sequence joins TRBV6-5 and TRBJ2-7; 10 bases agree with TRBD1. V gave up 6 bases and J gave up 5 bases; unmatched junction bases: 4. The CDR3 contains 13 residues. CDR1 is MNHEY and CDR2 is SVGAGI in the germline V gene.

The chain's CDR3 is CASSFRGPGSGANVLTF. The CDR3 DNA reads TGTGCCAGCAGCTTTAGGGGGCCAGGCTCTGGGGCCAACGTCCTGACTTTC. This chain joins TRBV11-3 and TRBJ2-6, with 7 nucleotides matching TRBD1. Germline CDR1 is SGHNT and CDR2 is YENEEA. The CDR3 sequence is 17 residues long. Trimming removed 3 bases from V and 0 bases from J; junction bases left unmatched: 5.

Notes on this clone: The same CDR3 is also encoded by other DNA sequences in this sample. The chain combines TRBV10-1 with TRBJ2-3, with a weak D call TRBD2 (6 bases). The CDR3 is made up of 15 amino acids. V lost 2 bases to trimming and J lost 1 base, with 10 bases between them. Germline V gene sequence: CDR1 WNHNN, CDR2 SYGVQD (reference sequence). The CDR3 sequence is CASSERRGGTDTQYF. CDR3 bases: TGCGCCAGCAGTGAGCGGCGCGGGGGCACAGATACGCAGTATTTT.

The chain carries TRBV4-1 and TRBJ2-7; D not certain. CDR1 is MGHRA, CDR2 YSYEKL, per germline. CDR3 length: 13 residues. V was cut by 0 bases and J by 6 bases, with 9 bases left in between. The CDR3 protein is CASSQESHLEQYF. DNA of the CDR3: TGCGCCAGCAGCCAAGAGAGTCACCTCGAGCAGTACTTC.

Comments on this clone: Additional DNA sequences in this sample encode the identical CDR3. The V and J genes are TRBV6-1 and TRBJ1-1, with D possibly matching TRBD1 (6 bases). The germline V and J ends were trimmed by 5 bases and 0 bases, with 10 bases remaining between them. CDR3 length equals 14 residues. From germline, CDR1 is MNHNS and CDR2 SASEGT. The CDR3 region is CASSRTVMNTEAFF. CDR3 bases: TGTGCCAGCAGTCGGACAGTAATGAACACTGAAGCTTTCTTT.

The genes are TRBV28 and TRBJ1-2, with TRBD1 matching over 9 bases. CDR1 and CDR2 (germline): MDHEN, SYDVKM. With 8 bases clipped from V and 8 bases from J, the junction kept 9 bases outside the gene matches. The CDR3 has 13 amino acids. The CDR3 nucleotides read TGTGCCAGCGGTGGGGACAGGGTCTACGGCTACACCTTC. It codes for CASGGDRVYGYTF.

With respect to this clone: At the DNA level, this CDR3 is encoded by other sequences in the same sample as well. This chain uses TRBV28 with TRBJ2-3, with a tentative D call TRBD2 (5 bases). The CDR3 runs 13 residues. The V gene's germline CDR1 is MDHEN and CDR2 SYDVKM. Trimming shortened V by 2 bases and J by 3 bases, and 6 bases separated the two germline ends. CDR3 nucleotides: TGTGCCAGCAGTTTACCGGGAACAGATACGCAGTATTTT. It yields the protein CASSLPGTDTQYF.

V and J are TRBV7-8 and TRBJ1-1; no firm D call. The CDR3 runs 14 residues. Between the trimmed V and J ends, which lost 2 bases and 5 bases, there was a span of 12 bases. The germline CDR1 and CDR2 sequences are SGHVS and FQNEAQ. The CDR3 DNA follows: TGTGCCAGCAGCTTATCTTCGACGGGAACTGAAGCTTTCTTT. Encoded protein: CASSLSSTGTEAFF. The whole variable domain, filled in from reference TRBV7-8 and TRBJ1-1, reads GAGVSQSPRYKVAKRGQDVALRCDPISGHVSLFWYQQALGQGPEFLTYFQNEAQLDKSGLPSDRFFAERPEGSVSTLKIQRTQQEDSAVYLCASSLSSTGTEAFFGQGTRLTVV.

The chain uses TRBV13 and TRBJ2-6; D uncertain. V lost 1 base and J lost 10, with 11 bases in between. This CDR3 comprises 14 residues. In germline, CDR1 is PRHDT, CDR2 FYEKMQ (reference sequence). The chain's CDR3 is CASSLDMGPNVLTF. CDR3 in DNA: TGTGCCAGCAGCTTAGATATGGGTCCAAACGTCCTGACTTTC.

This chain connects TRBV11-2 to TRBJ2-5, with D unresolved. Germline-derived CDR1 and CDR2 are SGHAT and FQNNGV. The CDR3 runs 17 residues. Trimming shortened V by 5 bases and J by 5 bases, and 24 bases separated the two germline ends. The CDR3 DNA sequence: TGTGCCAGCAGCAAAGCTTGGGGTCTAGGGAATGGTGAGACCCAGTACTTC. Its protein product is CASSKAWGLGNGETQYF.

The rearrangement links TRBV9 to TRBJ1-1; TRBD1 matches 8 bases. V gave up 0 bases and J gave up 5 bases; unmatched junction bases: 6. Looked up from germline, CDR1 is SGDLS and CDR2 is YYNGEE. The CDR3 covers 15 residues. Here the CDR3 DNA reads TGTGCCAGCAGCGTAGAGGGCAGGGGGCGAACTGAAGCTTTCTTT. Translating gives CASSVEGRGRTEAFF. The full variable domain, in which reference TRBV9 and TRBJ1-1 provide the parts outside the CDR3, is DSGVTQTPKHLITATGQRVTLRCSPRSGDLSVYWYQQSLDQGLQFLIQYYNGEERAKGNILERFSAQQFPDLHSELNLSSLELGDSALYFCASSVEGRGRTEAFFGQGTRLTVV.

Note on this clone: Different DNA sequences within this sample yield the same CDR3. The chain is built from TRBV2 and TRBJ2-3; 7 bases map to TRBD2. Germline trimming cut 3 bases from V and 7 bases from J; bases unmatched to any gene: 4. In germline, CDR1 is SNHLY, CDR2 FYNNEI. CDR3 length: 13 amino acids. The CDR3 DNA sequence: TGTGCCAGCAGTGAGGGGGGGGTCAATACGCAGTATTTT. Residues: CASSEGGVNTQYF.

The chain's CDR3 is CASSLDRTSADTQYF. The CDR3 DNA reads as TGTGCCAGCAGCCTCGACCGGACTAGCGCAGATACGCAGTATTTT. The V gene is TRBV5-8, the J gene TRBJ2-3; 9 bases are shared with TRBD2. CDR3 size: 15 residues. V was pared by 4 bases and J by 4 bases, with 7 bases of the junction left unmatched. Germline V gene data show CDR1 as SGHTS and CDR2 as YDEGEE.

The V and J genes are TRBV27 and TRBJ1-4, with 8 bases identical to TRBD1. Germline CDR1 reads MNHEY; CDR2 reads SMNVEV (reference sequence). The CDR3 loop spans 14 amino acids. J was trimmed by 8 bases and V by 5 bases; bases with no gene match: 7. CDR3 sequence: CASSPGTGLEKLFF. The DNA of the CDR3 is TGTGCCAGCAGTCCTGGGACAGGCCTCGAAAAACTGTTTTTT.

CDR3: CASSLAQGAVNEKLFF. Here the CDR3 DNA reads TGTGCCAGCTCACTCGCACAGGGGGCTGTTAATGAAAAACTGTTTTTT. The genes are TRBV18 and TRBJ1-4, with 9 bases matching TRBD1. The V and J ends lost 4 bases and 4 bases, in that order; junction bases with no gene match: 7. The CDR3 spans 16 residues. Germline CDR1 reads KGHSH; CDR2 reads LQKENI.

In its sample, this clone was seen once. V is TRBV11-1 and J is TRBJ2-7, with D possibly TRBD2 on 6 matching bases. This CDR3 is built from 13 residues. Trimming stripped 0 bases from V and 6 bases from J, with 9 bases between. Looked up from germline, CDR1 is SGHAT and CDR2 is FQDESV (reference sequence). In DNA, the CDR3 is TGTGCCAGCAGCTTAGCGGGGGGTCCCGAGCAGTACTTC. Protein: CASSLAGGPEQYF. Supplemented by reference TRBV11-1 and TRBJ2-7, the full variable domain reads EAEVAQSPRYKITEKSQAVAFWCDPISGHATLYWYRQILGQGPELLVQFQDESVVDDSQLPKDRFSAERLKGVDSTLKIQPAELGDSAMYLCASSLAGGPEQYFGPGTRLTVT.

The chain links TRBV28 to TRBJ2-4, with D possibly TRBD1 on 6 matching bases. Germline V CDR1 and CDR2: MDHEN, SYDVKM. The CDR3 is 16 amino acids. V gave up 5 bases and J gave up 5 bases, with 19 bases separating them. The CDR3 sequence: CASSMSGTQSQNIQYF. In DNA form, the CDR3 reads TGTGCCAGCAGTATGTCCGGGACACAAAGCCAAAACATTCAGTACTTC.

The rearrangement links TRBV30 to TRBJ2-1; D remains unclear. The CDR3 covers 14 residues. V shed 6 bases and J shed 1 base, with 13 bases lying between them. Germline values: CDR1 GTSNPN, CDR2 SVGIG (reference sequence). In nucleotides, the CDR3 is TGTGCCTGCCCATGGGCAGGTTCCTACAATGAGCAGTTCTTC. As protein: CACPWAGSYNEQFF.

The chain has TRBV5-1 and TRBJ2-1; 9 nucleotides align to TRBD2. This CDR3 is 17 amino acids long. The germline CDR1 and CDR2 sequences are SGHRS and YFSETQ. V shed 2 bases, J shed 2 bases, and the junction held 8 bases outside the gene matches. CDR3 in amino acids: CASSLAPAGGAYNEQFF. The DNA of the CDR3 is TGCGCCAGCAGCTTAGCCCCAGCGGGAGGTGCCTACAATGAGCAGTTCTTC.

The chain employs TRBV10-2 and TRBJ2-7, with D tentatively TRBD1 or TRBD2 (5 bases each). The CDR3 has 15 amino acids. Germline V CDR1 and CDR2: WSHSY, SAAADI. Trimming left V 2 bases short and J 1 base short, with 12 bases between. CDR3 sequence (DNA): TGCGCCAGCAGTGAGACCCGGGACCGTTCCTACGAGCAGTACTTC. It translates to CASSETRDRSYEQYF.

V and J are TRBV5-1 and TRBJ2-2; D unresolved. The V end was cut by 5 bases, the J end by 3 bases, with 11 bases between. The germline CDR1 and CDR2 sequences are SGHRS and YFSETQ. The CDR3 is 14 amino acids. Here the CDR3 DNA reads TGCGCCAGCAGGAGAAGCGCTGACACCGGGGAGCTGTTTTTT. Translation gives CASRRSADTGELFF.